The clone carrying this T cell receptor (beta chain) was detected ten times or more. What it binds is not known. This sample was taken from a study of tumor-infiltrating lymphocytes in primary liver carcinoma. Overall study: All patients had surgically resected primary liver carcinoma. The study reported T1-T3 N0M0 tumors spanning 4.2 to 10 cm. The study's findings and limits: When set against blood, tumors had a significantly higher top-250-clone fraction (p = 0.039). No comparison of CD4+ and CD8+ repertoires was made, since the samples were bulk unsorted.

Reverse transcription of roughly 470 ng total RNA with a constant-region primer produced TCR beta cDNA. Three nested multiplex PCR rounds, a slightly modified ARM-PCR, produced the libraries for TCR beta. The two initial PCR rounds, nine to eleven cycles each, used TRBV1-TRBV30 forward and C-beta reverse primers. TCRdb ran MiXCR on the multiplex PCR reads and lists one entry per CDR3 protein. The data hold approximately 210,000 distinct CDR3 sequences, with approximately 65% observed a single time. Blood RNA was derived from unsorted whole blood, and germline DNA was extracted too. The ends were cut back, 3 bases at V and 6 bases at J, with 11 bases in the middle. CDR3 length: 12 residues. Germline V gives CDR1 SQVTM, CDR2 ANQGSEA.

Sequenced material: peripheral blood. The source is a woman in her sixties or seventies with primary liver carcinoma and hepatitis B virus infection. The chain uses TRBV29-1 and TRBJ1-2; D gene uncertain. The CDR3: CSVEGGNDGYTF. In DNA, the CDR3 is TGCAGCGTTGAGGGAGGAAATGATGGCTACACCTTC. The full variable domain, in which reference TRBV29-1 and TRBJ1-2 provide the parts outside the CDR3, is SAVISQKPSRDICQRGTSLTIQCQVDSQVTMMFWYRQQPGQSLTLIATANQGSEATYESGFVIDKFPISRPNLTFSTLTVSNMSPEDSSIYLCSVEGGNDGYTFGSGTRLTVV.